These 21 T cell receptor beta chains were sequenced from one sample in a study of CXCR3-negative and CXCR3-positive naive CD8 T cells. TRB cDNA libraries were made by UMI-labeled 5' RACE. TCRdb reprocessed the 5' RACE reads, with one entry per CDR3 protein and no DNA. Here the sample table reports 100,000 or so distinct CDR3 sequences. The sample comprised naive CXCR3- CD8+ T cells from blood. This sample's subset: CD45RO-CCR7+CD27+CD95- naive CD8+ T cells lacking CXCR3 (TNR3-). These receptors were taken from a human donor in good health. Some clones in this sample may be carry-over from other donors' samples.

The chain has TRBV14 and TRBJ2-3; without DNA, the TCRdb call of TRBD1 cannot be checked. This CDR3 is 15 amino acids long. Germline CDR1 SGHDN, CDR2 FVKESK. This chain's CDR3 is CASSQGDSHTDTQYF.

V usage is TRBV15 and J usage is TRBJ2-7. The CDR3 is made up of 13 amino acids. Germline assignment: CDR1 LNHNV and CDR2 YYDKDF (reference sequence). The chain's CDR3 is CATSRDSYYEQYF.

The gene calls are TRBV28 and TRBJ2-1. CDR1 and CDR2 from the germline V gene are MDHEN and SYDVKM. This CDR3 contains 11 residues. The CDR3 here is CASSPNNEQFF.

The rearrangement links TRBV28 to TRBJ2-7; the TCRdb D gene call, TRBD2, has no DNA to confirm it. The CDR3 totals 13 residues. Germline CDR1 is MDHEN and CDR2 is SYDVKM. CDR3: CASGGVHSYEQYF.

This chain connects TRBV20-1 to TRBJ1-4; the TCRdb D gene call, TRBD1, has no DNA to confirm it. The CDR3 is 13 residues long. Germline loops: CDR1 DFQATT, CDR2 SNEGSKA (reference sequence). The CDR3 loop reads CSAFRTGNEKLFF.

The rearrangement links TRBV7-2 to TRBJ2-7; TCRdb picks TRBD2, but there is no DNA to check that call. The length of the CDR3 is 14 residues. Germline V lookup: CDR1 SGHTA, CDR2 FQGNSA. CDR3 in amino acids: CASSPRGSGYEQYF.

The chain combines TRBV13 with TRBJ2-7; the D gene TCRdb calls, TRBD2, cannot be checked with no DNA. This CDR3 is built from 15 residues. Germline lookup yields CDR1 PRHDT and CDR2 FYEKMQ (reference sequence). The chain's CDR3 is CASSFSGGAASEQYF.

The V and J genes are TRBV20-1 and TRBJ1-6. The CDR3 is 13 amino acids. The germline V gene encodes CDR1 DFQATT and CDR2 SNEGSKA (reference sequence). This CDR3 is CSAKAGEGSPLHF.

V gene TRBV29-1 combines with J gene TRBJ2-1. The CDR3 totals 14 residues. CDR1 is SQVTM, CDR2 ANQGSEA, per germline. The CDR3 is CSVVWQNIYNEQFF.

This chain uses TRBV7-6 with TRBJ2-7. Germline loops: CDR1 SGHVS, CDR2 FNYEAQ. The CDR3 sequence is 14 residues long. The CDR3 sequence: CASSLDPTAYEQYF.

The CDR3 is CATSSRDIDEQYF. V usage is TRBV15 and J usage is TRBJ2-7; the TCRdb call, TRBD1, lacks DNA for checking. In germline, CDR1 is LNHNV, CDR2 YYDKDF (reference sequence). This CDR3 spans 13 amino acids.

The V call is TRBV28, the J call TRBJ2-5; TCRdb's D call, TRBD1, is unchecked because there is no DNA. Looked up from germline, CDR1 is MDHEN and CDR2 is SYDVKM. This CDR3 contains 14 residues. CDR3 in amino acids: CASSFPTGRRTQYF. Full variable domain (missing parts from reference TRBV28 and TRBJ2-5): DVKVTQSSRYLVKRTGEKVFLECVQDMDHENMFWYRQDPGLGLRLIYFSYDVKMKEKGDIPEGYSVSREKKERFSLILESASTNQTSMYLCASSFPTGRRTQYFGPGTRLLVL.

This chain uses TRBV6-2 or TRBV6-3 with TRBJ2-7; the D gene TCRdb calls, TRBD1, cannot be checked with no DNA. The V gene's germline CDR1 is MNHEY and CDR2 SVGEGT. The CDR3 has 16 residues. The CDR3 sequence: CASSYPRGAGDYEQYF.

This sequence joins TRBV10-3 and TRBJ2-1; with no DNA, the TCRdb D assignment of TRBD2 cannot be verified. Germline V gene sequence: CDR1 ENHRY, CDR2 SYGVKD. The CDR3 consists of 17 residues. The CDR3 is CAISESGGAGGYNEQFF.

The chain carries TRBV6-5 and TRBJ2-7; TCRdb's D gene call, TRBD1, goes unchecked for lack of DNA. The CDR3 loop spans 16 amino acids. From germline, CDR1 is MNHEY and CDR2 SVGAGI. The CDR3 here is CASSSRGQGRAHEQYF.

The chain recombines TRBV29-1 with TRBJ2-2; the D call from TCRdb, TRBD2, cannot be confirmed without DNA. From germline, CDR1 is SQVTM and CDR2 ANQGSEA. This CDR3 contains 15 residues. The CDR3 is CSVDTSGVGAGELFF.

The J gene is TRBJ2-7, the V gene TRBV28; TCRdb indicates TRBD1, and absent DNA this call remains unverified. CDR3 length: 16 residues. CDR1 and CDR2 (germline): MDHEN, SYDVKM. CDR3 loop: CASSKGSGTDYYEQYF.

CDR3 loop: CASSPGRVHGYTF. The chain recombines TRBV12-3 or TRBV12-4 with TRBJ1-2; TCRdb lists TRBD1, though no DNA is available to test this call. The CDR3 consists of 13 residues.

The chain carries TRBV4-1 and TRBJ1-5. The CDR3 length is 14 residues. In germline, CDR1 is MGHRA, CDR2 YSYEKL. The CDR3 sequence: CASSQDSGGQPQHF.

The rearrangement joins TRBV7-9 to TRBJ2-5; TCRdb reports TRBD1, a call that lacks DNA to check it against. CDR3 size: 15 residues. CDR1 is SEHNR and CDR2 is FQNEAQ in the germline V gene (reference sequence). CDR3: CASSLAGTGEETQYF.

The J gene is TRBJ2-7, the V gene TRBV7-7; absent DNA, TCRdb's TRBD1 call cannot be checked. This CDR3 has 15 amino acids. CDR1 is SSHAT, CDR2 FNYEAQ, per germline (reference sequence). The CDR3 reads CASSHGTGPLYEQYF. Variable domain in full (rest from reference TRBV7-7 and TRBJ2-7): GAGVSQSPRYKVTKRGQDVTLRCDPISSHATLYWYQQALGQGPEFLTYFNYEAQPDKSGLPSDRFSAERPEGSISTLTIQRTEQRDSAMYRCASSHGTGPLYEQYFGPGTRLTVT.